The 25 T cell receptor beta chains given below trace back to one sample, sequenced in a study of blood T cell repertoires in COVID-19. Method: immunoSEQ multiplex PCR; TCRdb's copy keeps in-frame clones and lacks some. The sample gives over 200,000 clones, about 85% of which show up once; 10% to 13% is in the top ten. The source material was PBMCs or T cells enriched from blood (not recorded which). The origin of the receptors is a man aged 30 to 45 who had recovered from COVID-19.

V usage is TRBV7-6 and J usage is TRBJ1-3; 7 nucleotides match TRBD1. The germline V gene encodes CDR1 SGHVS and CDR2 FNYEAQ. The ends lost 8 bases at V and 2 bases at J; junction bases unmatched: 15. The CDR3 spans 17 residues. In nucleotides, the CDR3 is TGTGCCAGCGGGCCGGCAGGGGGAATAGATACTGGAAACACCATATATTTT. Translation gives CASGPAGGIDTGNTIYF.

The genes are TRBV30 and TRBJ2-3; no firm D call. V was cut by 1 base and J by 3 bases, with 14 bases left in between. In germline, CDR1 is GTSNPN, CDR2 SVGIG (reference sequence). The CDR3 covers 15 residues. As DNA, the CDR3 is TGTGCCTGGAGTGATTCGATAACGAGGACAGATACGCAGTATTTT. Its translation: CAWSDSITRTDTQYF.

The chain is built from TRBV5-1 and TRBJ2-2; 7 nucleotides match TRBD2. V shed 7 bases and J 3 bases; nucleotides not matched to a gene: 6. This CDR3 has 14 residues. Germline assignment: CDR1 SGHRS and CDR2 YFSETQ. The CDR3 nucleotides are TGCGCCAGCGGGGCAGCGGGACACACCGGGGAGCTGTTTTTT. This gives the protein CASGAAGHTGELFF.

The chain joins TRBV18 to TRBJ2-7; D perhaps matches TRBD2 (5 bases). CDR1 and CDR2 from the germline V gene are KGHSH and LQKENI. The V and J ends lost 3 bases and 6 bases respectively, with 12 bases between them. The CDR3 is 13 amino acids. CDR3 coding DNA: TGTGCCAGCTCACCGGACTCCATTCGCGAGCAGTACTTC. The encoded protein is CASSPDSIREQYF.

V and J are TRBV5-4 and TRBJ2-7, with 12 bases identical to TRBD1. Losses at the gene ends were 2 bases for V and 3 bases for J; bases not matched to a gene: 6. Germline CDR1 is SGHNT and CDR2 is YYREEE (reference sequence). This CDR3 contains 16 residues. For the CDR3, the DNA is TGTGCCAGCAGCTTTGGTGGGACAGGGGGCCTCTACGAGCAGTACTTC. Amino acids: CASSFGGTGGLYEQYF.

V usage is TRBV28 and J usage is TRBJ2-5; perhaps TRBD2 as D (6 bases). V was trimmed by 3 bases and J by 0 bases, leaving 20 bases between them. The CDR3 is 18 residues long. Germline V CDR1 and CDR2: MDHEN, SYDVKM. DNA for the CDR3: TGTGCCAGCAGTTTTTTCGGAGCGGGCACGTCGTACCAAGAGACCCAGTACTTC. Its protein product is CASSFFGAGTSYQETQYF.

The chain recombines TRBV18 with TRBJ2-5; D perhaps matches TRBD1 (6 bases). The CDR3 length is 16 residues. Germline V CDR1 and CDR2: KGHSH, LQKENI. V dropped 3 bases and J dropped 0 bases, with 14 bases sitting between them. This chain's CDR3 is CASSPSSDRHQETQYF. The CDR3 DNA sequence: TGTGCCAGCTCACCTTCATCCGACAGGCACCAAGAGACCCAGTACTTC.

The chain couples TRBV7-9 to TRBJ2-7; no firm D call. V was clipped by 2 bases and J by 0 bases, with 11 bases between them. The CDR3 contains 15 residues. The germline V gene encodes CDR1 SEHNR and CDR2 FQNEAQ (reference sequence). The DNA for the CDR3 is TGTGCCAGCAGCTTAACACCGAGGAGCTCCTACGAGCAGTACTTC. Protein: CASSLTPRSSYEQYF. The entire variable domain, with the rest obtained from reference TRBV7-9 and TRBJ2-7, is as follows: DTGVSQNPRHKITKRGQNVTFRCDPISEHNRLYWYRQTLGQGPEFLTYFQNEAQLEKSRLLSDRFSAERPKGSFSTLEIQRTEQGDSAMYLCASSLTPRSSYEQYFGPGTRLTVT.

This chain's CDR3 is CASSLRGPYGYTF. In nucleotides, the CDR3 is TGTGCCAGCAGTTTGCGGGGTCCCTATGGCTACACCTTC. This chain uses TRBV12-3 or TRBV12-4 with TRBJ1-2, with D unclear. The V end was cut by 3 bases, the J end by 4 bases, with 9 bases between. This CDR3 is 13 amino acids long.

The CDR3, as DNA: TGTGCCAGCAGCTTAGGGGCCACTGCCTCTGGAAACACCATATATTTT. Amino acid sequence: CASSLGATASGNTIYF. This chain connects TRBV7-8 to TRBJ1-3; D call uncertain. The CDR3 has 16 residues. The V end lost 1 base, the J end lost 0 bases, and 10 bases lay between the germline ends. Germline lookup yields CDR1 SGHVS and CDR2 FQNEAQ.

This chain joins TRBV5-1 and TRBJ2-2, with 12 bases matching TRBD2. Unmatched junction bases numbered 9, after V lost 9 bases and J lost 6 bases. The CDR3 has 15 amino acids. Germline-derived CDR1 and CDR2 are SGHRS and YFSETQ. The CDR3 DNA follows: TGCGCCACGAGGACTAGCGGGATTAGTGCCGGGGAGCTGTTTTTT. This encodes CATRTSGISAGELFF.

V is TRBV19 and J is TRBJ1-5; weak D call: TRBD1 (5 bases). In germline, CDR1 is LNHDA, CDR2 SQIVND (reference sequence). Deletions cut 4 bases from V and 3 bases from J, with 13 bases between. CDR3 size: 15 residues. CDR3 in amino acids: CASSTAGRFNQPQHF. The CDR3 nucleotides are TGTGCCAGTAGTACCGCAGGGCGGTTCAATCAGCCCCAGCATTTT.

The chain is built from TRBV5-4 and TRBJ1-2; D is perhaps TRBD1 (5 bases). The CDR3 consists of 14 residues. CDR1 is SGHNT, CDR2 YYREEE, per germline (reference sequence). Trimming stripped 4 bases from V and 8 bases from J, with 18 bases between. The CDR3 loop reads CASSTWRDVGGYTF. In DNA, the CDR3 is TGTGCCAGCAGCACTTGGCGGGACGTCGGAGGCTACACCTTC.

This clone was seen more than once but under ten times. This rearrangement joins TRBV30 to TRBJ2-1; TRBD1 matches at 9 bases. V shed 3 bases and J 3 bases; nucleotides not matched to a gene: 9. The CDR3 totals 16 residues. Germline V gives CDR1 GTSNPN, CDR2 SVGIG (reference sequence). The CDR3 region is CAWRNQQGAVYNEQFF. CDR3 DNA: TGTGCCTGGAGAAACCAACAGGGGGCGGTCTACAATGAGCAGTTCTTC.

The genes are TRBV10-3 and TRBJ2-3, with 8 bases that match TRBD2. The CDR3 loop spans 16 amino acids. In germline, CDR1 is ENHRY, CDR2 SYGVKD. V lost 3 bases, J lost 2 bases, and 7 bases stayed unmatched. The DNA for the CDR3 is TGTGCCATCAGTGAAATTAGCGGGACACTCACAGATACGCAGTATTTT. Its protein is CAISEISGTLTDTQYF.

The J gene is TRBJ2-3, the V gene TRBV5-1, with TRBD2 as a possible D gene (5 bases). The CDR3 has 13 amino acids. CDR1 and CDR2 from the germline V gene are SGHRS and YFSETQ. V lost 5 bases, J lost 3 bases, and 10 bases lay in between. In nucleotides, the CDR3 is TGCGCCAGCAGACCGGGATCTACAGATACGCAGTATTTT. Translation: CASRPGSTDTQYF.

This rearrangement joins TRBV5-4 to TRBJ1-2; D ambiguous. Germline CDR1 is SGHNT and CDR2 is YYREEE (reference sequence). Trimming shortened V by 1 base and J by 8 bases, and 9 bases separated the two germline ends. This CDR3 is built from 12 residues. CDR3 sequence: CASSLNTRGYTF. The CDR3 coding sequence is TGTGCCAGCAGCTTGAACACCCGCGGCTACACCTTC. The full variable domain, rest sourced from reference TRBV5-4 and TRBJ1-2, is ETGVTQSPTHLIKTRGQQVTLRCSSQSGHNTVSWYQQALGQGPQFIFQYYREEENGRGNFPPRFSGLQFPNYSSELNVNALELDDSALYLCASSLNTRGYTFGSGTRLTVV.

The rearrangement links TRBV30 to TRBJ1-5; 9 bases match TRBD1. CDR3 length: 14 amino acids. From germline, CDR1 is GTSNPN and CDR2 SVGIG (reference sequence). The J segment lost 5 bases and the V segment lost 2 bases, leaving 4 bases of the junction unmatched. In DNA, the CDR3 is TGTGCCTGGAGTCCGGGACAGGGCGATCAGCCCCAGCATTTT. Translating gives CAWSPGQGDQPQHF.

The chain carries TRBV28 and TRBJ2-1; 11 nucleotides match TRBD2. Losses at the gene ends were 8 bases for V and 5 bases for J; bases not matched to a gene: 8. Germline lookup yields CDR1 MDHEN and CDR2 SYDVKM. The CDR3 sequence is 15 residues long. This CDR3 is CASAPGTSGNNEQFF. The CDR3 bases are TGTGCCAGCGCCCCTGGGACTAGCGGTAACAATGAGCAGTTCTTC.

This rearrangement joins TRBV28 to TRBJ2-7; 11 bases map to TRBD2. Germline V gene lookup returns CDR1 MDHEN and CDR2 SYDVKM. J gave up 4 bases and V 5 bases, and 7 bases lay outside the gene matches. This CDR3 is 15 amino acids long. CDR3 nucleotides: TGTGCCAGCAGTACCCCGGGACTAGCGGAGTACGAGCAGTACTTC. This encodes CASSTPGLAEYEQYF.

In DNA form, the CDR3 reads TGTGCCTCAAAGACAGGAGACAACACAGATACGCAGTATTTT. Protein product: CASKTGDNTDTQYF. J is TRBJ2-3 and V is TRBV19; TRBD1 is a possible D gene (6 bases). CDR1 LNHDA and CDR2 SQIVND come from the germline V gene (reference sequence). CDR3 size: 14 residues. V shed 11 bases and J shed 2 bases, with 17 bases lying between them.

This clone was seen once. The chain links TRBV7-9 to TRBJ1-1, with 7 bases fitting TRBD1. The V gene's germline CDR1 is SEHNR and CDR2 FQNEAQ (reference sequence). The CDR3 runs 14 residues. After removal of 4 bases from V and 2 bases from J, the junction contained 4 bases not matched to a gene. The CDR3 DNA reads as TGTGCCAGCAGCTCCCAGGGGGGAAACACTGAAGCTTTCTTT. This gives the protein CASSSQGGNTEAFF.

This sequence joins TRBV7-2 and TRBJ1-6, with D hard to call. The CDR3 length is 17 residues. V lost 5 bases and J lost 9, with 23 bases in between. Per the germline V gene, CDR1 is SGHTA and CDR2 is FQGNSA. CDR3 in DNA: TGTGCCAGCAGCGCGAGCAACCGGGAGGTCAATGGTTCACCCCTCCACTTT. Its protein product is CASSASNREVNGSPLHF.

The chain is built from TRBV10-2 and TRBJ2-1; the D gene is possibly TRBD2 (7 bases). Germline lookup yields CDR1 WSHSY and CDR2 SAAADI. With 7 bases removed from V and 9 bases from J, the gap between germline ends came to 19 bases. The CDR3 totals 14 residues. The CDR3 DNA reads as TGCGCCAGCAACAACGAGGCGGGGGCGGGTGAGCAGTTCTTC. Its protein is CASNNEAGAGEQFF.

The V gene is TRBV6-2 or TRBV6-3, the J gene TRBJ2-1, with a possible D match to TRBD2 (6 bases). Per the germline V gene, CDR1 is MNHEY and CDR2 is SVGEGT. Trimming shortened V by 6 bases and J by 5 bases, and 23 bases separated the two germline ends. The CDR3 has 17 amino acids. CDR3 in amino acids: CASSPQEGLPQHNEQFF. In nucleotides, the CDR3 is TGTGCCAGCAGCCCTCAAGAAGGACTACCTCAGCACAATGAGCAGTTCTTC.